The rows below give T cell receptor beta chains drawn from one sample of a study of blood T cell repertoires in COVID-19. Some clones are missing from TCRdb's copy, which holds only in-frame ones; the method was immunoSEQ multiplex PCR. The sample lists around 57,000 clones, around 80% occurring once. Sample: peripheral blood. These receptors came from a woman aged 55-70 years with acute or convalescent COVID-19. CDR3s include the opening cysteine and the closing phenylalanine or tryptophan. The D gene is left open where the match is weak. Clone size is stated in some rows and not others, as once, few, many or a class when expanded.

>TRBJ1-2|NA|NA|TRBV9
CASSIQGTNYGYTF
TGTGCCAGCAGTATACAGGGCACTAACTATGGCTACACCTTC
>TRBJ2-2|NA|once|TRBV24-1
CATSVHTNTGELFF
TGTGCCACCAGTGTACACACGAACACCGGGGAGCTGTTTTTT
>TRBJ2-2|NA|NA|TRBV7-2
CASSLAQGVGTGELFF
TGTGCCAGCAGCTTAGCTCAGGGCGTCGGCACCGGGGAGCTGTTTTTT
>TRBJ1-6|NA|NA|TRBV7-9
CASSLGAGYDSPLHF
TGTGCCAGCAGCTTAGGCGCAGGGTACGATTCACCCCTCCACTTT
>TRBJ2-2|TRBD2|NA|TRBV5-5
CASSLGLADTGELFF
TGTGCCAGCAGCTTGGGGCTAGCGGACACCGGGGAGCTGTTTTTT
>TRBJ2-3|NA|NA|TRBV29-1
CSVDSSTDTQYF
TGCAGCGTGGACAGTAGCACAGATACGCAGTATTTT
>TRBJ1-5|NA|NA|TRBV7-2
CASSTGTRNQPQHF
TGTGCCAGCAGCACCGGGACACGTAATCAGCCCCAGCATTTT
>TRBJ1-2|NA|NA|TRBV9
CASSVEDSGNYGYTF
TGTGCCAGCAGCGTAGAAGACAGTGGGAACTATGGCTACACCTTC
>TRBJ2-1|TRBD2|once|TRBV9
CASSGLSGGGNEQFF
TGTGCCAGCAGCGGCCTTAGCGGGGGAGGGAATGAGCAGTTCTTC
>TRBJ2-5|NA|NA|TRBV3-1/TRBV3-2
CASSQDSETQYF
TGTGCCAGCAGCCAAGATTCGGAGACCCAGTACTTC
>TRBJ2-5|TRBD2|NA|TRBV9
CASSPTSGEETQYF
TGTGCCAGCAGCCCGACTAGCGGGGAAGAGACCCAGTACTTC
>TRBJ1-2|NA|NA|TRBV23-1
CASSPRTEGGYTF
TGCGCCAGCAGTCCTCGGACAGAAGGTGGCTACACCTTC
>TRBJ2-1|TRBD1|NA|TRBV6-5
CASTSGQGTYNEQFF
TGTGCCAGCACCTCCGGACAGGGTACTTACAATGAGCAGTTCTTC
>TRBJ1-1|TRBD1|NA|TRBV27
CASSFKAGGANTEAFF
TGTGCCAGCAGTTTTAAAGCAGGGGGCGCAAACACTGAAGCTTTCTTT
>TRBJ2-3|NA|NA|TRBV2
CASSRLARTDTQYF
TGTGCCAGCAGCCGGCTAGCGAGGACAGATACGCAGTATTTT
>TRBJ2-3|TRBD2|NA|TRBV7-3
CASSTGLDPDTQYF
TGTGCCAGCAGTACGGGACTAGACCCAGATACGCAGTATTTT
>TRBJ1-2|TRBD1|NA|TRBV10-2
CASSESRTGNGYTF
TGCGCCAGCAGTGAGTCGAGGACAGGAAATGGCTACACCTTC
>TRBJ2-7|TRBD1|NA|TRBV13
CASSLLRQGRREQYF
TGTGCCAGCAGCTTACTTAGACAGGGTCGTCGCGAGCAGTACTTC
>TRBJ1-4|NA|NA|TRBV20-1
CSASDSDLTTNEKLFF
TGCAGTGCTAGTGACAGCGACCTTACAACTAATGAAAAACTGTTTTTT
>TRBJ1-2|TRBD1|NA|TRBV6-4
CASSPQGKTVYTF
TGTGCCAGCAGCCCACAGGGGAAAACTGTATACACCTTC
>TRBJ1-1|TRBD1|NA|TRBV27
CASRPGQRNTEAFF
TGTGCCAGCAGGCCGGGACAGAGGAACACTGAAGCTTTCTTT
>TRBJ1-5|NA|NA|TRBV27
CASRGYSGNQPQHF
TGTGCCAGCCGAGGGTATTCGGGCAATCAGCCCCAGCATTTT
>TRBJ1-6|TRBD1|NA|TRBV11-2
CASSIRDREISPLHF
TGTGCCAGCAGCATCCGGGACAGGGAGATATCACCCCTCCACTTT
>TRBJ2-2|NA|NA|TRBV10-1
CASSENRAMANTGELFF
TGCGCCAGCAGTGAGAACAGGGCAATGGCGAACACCGGGGAGCTGTTTTTT
>TRBJ1-1|NA|NA|TRBV11-3
CASSLVGGMEAFF
TGTGCCAGCAGCCTGGTTGGAGGGATGGAGGCTTTCTTT
>TRBJ1-4|NA|NA|TRBV19
CASSISVATNEKLFF
TGTGCCAGTAGTATTTCCGTTGCAACTAATGAAAAACTGTTTTTT
>TRBJ2-2|TRBD1|few|TRBV5-8
CASSLQGASAGELFF
TGTGCCAGCAGCTTACAGGGGGCTAGCGCCGGGGAGCTGTTTTTT
>TRBJ1-2|TRBD1|NA|TRBV6-6
CASSQTGFQSIYGYTF
TGTGCCAGCAGCCAGACAGGGTTCCAATCAATCTATGGCTACACCTTC
>TRBJ1-5|TRBD1|NA|TRBV18
CASSPRTGEDQPQHF
TGTGCCAGCTCACCTAGGACAGGGGAGGATCAGCCCCAGCATTTT
>TRBJ1-5|NA|NA|TRBV5-4
CASSRNQPQHF
TGTGCCAGCAGCCGGAATCAGCCCCAGCATTTT
>TRBJ1-1|NA|NA|TRBV5-6
CASSLAGDRNTEAFF
TGTGCCAGCAGCTTGGCAGGGGATAGAAACACTGAAGCTTTCTTT